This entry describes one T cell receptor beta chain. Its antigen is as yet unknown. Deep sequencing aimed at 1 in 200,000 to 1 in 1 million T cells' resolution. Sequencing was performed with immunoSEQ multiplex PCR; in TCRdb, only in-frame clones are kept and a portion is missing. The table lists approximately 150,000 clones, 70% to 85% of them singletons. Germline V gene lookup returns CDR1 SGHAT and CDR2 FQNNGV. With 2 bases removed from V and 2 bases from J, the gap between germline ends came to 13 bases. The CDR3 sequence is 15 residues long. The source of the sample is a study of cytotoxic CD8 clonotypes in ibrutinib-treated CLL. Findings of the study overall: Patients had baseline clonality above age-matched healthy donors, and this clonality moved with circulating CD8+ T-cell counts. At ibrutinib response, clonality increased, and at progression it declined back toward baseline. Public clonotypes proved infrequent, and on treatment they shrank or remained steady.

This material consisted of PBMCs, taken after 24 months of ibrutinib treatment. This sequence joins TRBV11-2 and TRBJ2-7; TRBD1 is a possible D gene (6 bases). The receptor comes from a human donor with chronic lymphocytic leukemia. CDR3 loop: CASSLTGSGPYEQYF. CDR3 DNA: TGTGCCAGCAGCTTAACAGGGTCAGGGCCCTACGAGCAGTACTTC.